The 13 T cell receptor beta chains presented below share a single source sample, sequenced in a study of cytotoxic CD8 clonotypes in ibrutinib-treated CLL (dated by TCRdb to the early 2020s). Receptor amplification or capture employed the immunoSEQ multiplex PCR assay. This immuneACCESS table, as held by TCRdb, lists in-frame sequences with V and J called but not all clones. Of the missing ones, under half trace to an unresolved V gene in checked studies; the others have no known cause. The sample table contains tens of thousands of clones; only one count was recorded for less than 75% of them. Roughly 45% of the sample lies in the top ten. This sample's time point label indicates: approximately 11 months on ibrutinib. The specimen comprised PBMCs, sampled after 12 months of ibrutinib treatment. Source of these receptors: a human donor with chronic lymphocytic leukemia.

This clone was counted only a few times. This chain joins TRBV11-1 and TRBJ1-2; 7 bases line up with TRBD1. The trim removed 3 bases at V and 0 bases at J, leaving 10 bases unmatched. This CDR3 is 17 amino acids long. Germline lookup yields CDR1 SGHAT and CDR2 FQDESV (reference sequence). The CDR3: CASSLGDRRPSNYGYTF. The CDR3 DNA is TGTGCCAGCAGCTTGGGGGACAGAAGACCTTCTAACTATGGCTACACCTTC.

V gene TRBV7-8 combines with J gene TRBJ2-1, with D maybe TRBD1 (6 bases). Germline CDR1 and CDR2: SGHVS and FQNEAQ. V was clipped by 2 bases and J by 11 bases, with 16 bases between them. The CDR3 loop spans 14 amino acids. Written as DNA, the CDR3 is TGTGCCAGCAGCTTAACGTGGACAGCGCTTAAGCAGTTCTTC. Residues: CASSLTWTALKQFF.

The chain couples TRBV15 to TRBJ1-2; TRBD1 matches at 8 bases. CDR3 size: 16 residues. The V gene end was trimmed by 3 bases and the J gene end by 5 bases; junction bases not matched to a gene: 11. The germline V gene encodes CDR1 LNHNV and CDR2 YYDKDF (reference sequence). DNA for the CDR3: TGTGCCACCAGCAGGGACAGGGTCGCCGGGGCATATGGCTACACCTTC. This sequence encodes CATSRDRVAGAYGYTF.

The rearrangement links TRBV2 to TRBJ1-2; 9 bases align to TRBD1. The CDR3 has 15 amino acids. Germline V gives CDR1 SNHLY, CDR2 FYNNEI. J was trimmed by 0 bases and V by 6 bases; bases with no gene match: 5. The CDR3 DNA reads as TGTGCCAGCAGCGCCGGGACAGGGACTAACTATGGCTACACCTTC. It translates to CASSAGTGTNYGYTF.

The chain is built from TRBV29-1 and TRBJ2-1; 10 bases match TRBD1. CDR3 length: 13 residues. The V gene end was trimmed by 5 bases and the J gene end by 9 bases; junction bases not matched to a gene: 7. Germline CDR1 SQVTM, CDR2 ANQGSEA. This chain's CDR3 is CSVFRDRGTEQFF. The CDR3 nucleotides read TGCAGCGTTTTCCGGGACAGGGGTACTGAGCAGTTCTTC.

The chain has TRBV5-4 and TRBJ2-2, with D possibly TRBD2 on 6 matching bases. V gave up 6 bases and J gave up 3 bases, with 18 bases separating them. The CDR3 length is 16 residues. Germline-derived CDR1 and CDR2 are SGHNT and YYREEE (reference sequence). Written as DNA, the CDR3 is TGTGCCAGCAAACCGGGACGTACGGGGGACACCGGGGAGCTGTTTTTT. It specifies CASKPGRTGDTGELFF.

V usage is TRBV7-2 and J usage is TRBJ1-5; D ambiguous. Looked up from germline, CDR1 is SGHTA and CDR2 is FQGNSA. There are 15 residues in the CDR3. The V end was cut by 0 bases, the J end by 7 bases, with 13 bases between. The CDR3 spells CASSLAGAGAQPQHF. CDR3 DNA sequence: TGTGCCAGCAGCTTAGCAGGCGCGGGTGCGCAGCCCCAGCATTTT.

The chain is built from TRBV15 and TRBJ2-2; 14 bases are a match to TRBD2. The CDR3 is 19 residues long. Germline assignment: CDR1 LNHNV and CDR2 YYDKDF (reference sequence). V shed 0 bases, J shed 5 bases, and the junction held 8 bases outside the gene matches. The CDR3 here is CATSRDVGLAGVWTGELFF. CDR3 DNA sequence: TGTGCCACCAGCAGAGATGTGGGACTAGCGGGAGTTTGGACCGGGGAGCTGTTTTTT.

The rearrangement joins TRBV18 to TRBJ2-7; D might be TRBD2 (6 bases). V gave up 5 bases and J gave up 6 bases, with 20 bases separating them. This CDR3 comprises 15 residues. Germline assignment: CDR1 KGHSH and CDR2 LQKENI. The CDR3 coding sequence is TGTGCCAGCTCAAGGTCTCCCGGGAGCTTCGTCGAGCAGTACTTC. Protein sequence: CASSRSPGSFVEQYF.

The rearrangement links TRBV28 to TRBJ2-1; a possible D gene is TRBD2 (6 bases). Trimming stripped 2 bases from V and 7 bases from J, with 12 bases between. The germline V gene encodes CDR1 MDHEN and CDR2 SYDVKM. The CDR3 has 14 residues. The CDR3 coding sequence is TGTGCCAGCAGTTTACTCGCGGGGCAGAATGAGCAGTTCTTC. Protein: CASSLLAGQNEQFF.

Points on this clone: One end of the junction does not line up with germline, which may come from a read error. CDR3 coding DNA: TGTGCTAGCAGCTTGAGGCGGACAGAGACCCAGTACTTC. Amino acids: CASSLRRTETQYF. The chain carries TRBV7-7 and TRBJ2-5; D not certain. Germline V CDR1 and CDR2: SSHAT, FNYEAQ (reference sequence). This CDR3 contains 13 residues. The complete variable domain, with remaining parts taken from reference TRBV7-7 and TRBJ2-5, reads GAGVSQSPRYKVTKRGQDVTLRCDPISSHATLYWYQQALGQGPEFLTYFNYEAQPDKSGLPSDRFSAERPEGSISTLTIQRTEQRDSAMYRCASSLRRTETQYFGPGTRLLVL.

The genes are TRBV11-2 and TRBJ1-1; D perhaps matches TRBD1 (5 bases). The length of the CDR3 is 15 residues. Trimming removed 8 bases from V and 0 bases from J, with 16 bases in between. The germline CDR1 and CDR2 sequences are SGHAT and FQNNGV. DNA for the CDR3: TGTGCCAGCTTGCCCCGGCGGGGCATGAACACTGAAGCTTTCTTT. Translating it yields CASLPRRGMNTEAFF.

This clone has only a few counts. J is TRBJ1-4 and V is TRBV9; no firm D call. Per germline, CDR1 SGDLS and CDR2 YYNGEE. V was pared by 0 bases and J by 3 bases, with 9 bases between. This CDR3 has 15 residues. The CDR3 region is CASSVDRASNEKLFF. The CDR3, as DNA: TGTGCCAGCAGCGTAGATCGGGCCTCTAATGAAAAACTGTTTTTT.